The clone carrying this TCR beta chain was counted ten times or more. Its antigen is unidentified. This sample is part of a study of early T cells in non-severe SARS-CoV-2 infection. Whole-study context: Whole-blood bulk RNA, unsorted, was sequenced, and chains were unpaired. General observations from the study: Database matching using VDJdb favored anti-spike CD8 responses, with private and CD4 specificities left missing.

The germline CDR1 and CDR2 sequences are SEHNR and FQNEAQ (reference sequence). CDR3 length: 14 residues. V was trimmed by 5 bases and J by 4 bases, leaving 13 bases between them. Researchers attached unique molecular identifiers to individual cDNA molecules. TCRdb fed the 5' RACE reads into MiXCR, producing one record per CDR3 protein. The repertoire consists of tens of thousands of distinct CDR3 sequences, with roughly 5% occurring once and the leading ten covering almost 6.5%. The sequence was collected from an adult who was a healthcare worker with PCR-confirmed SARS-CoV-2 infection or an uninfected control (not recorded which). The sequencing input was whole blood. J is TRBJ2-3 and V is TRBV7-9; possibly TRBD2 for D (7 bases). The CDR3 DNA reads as TGTGCCAGCAGCAGAAGCGGGACATCAGATACGCAGTATTTT. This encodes CASSRSGTSDTQYF.